This is a list of T cell receptor beta chains from one sample in a study of T-cell memory formation after mild COVID-19. MiXCR was run by TCRdb on the 5' RACE reads, yielding one entry per CDR3 protein. The repertoire holds 540,000 or so distinct CDR3 sequences, with roughly 22% as singletons. The sequenced sample consisted of PBMCs or a T cell subset sorted from them (not recorded which). The origin of the receptors is an adult woman who had mild COVID-19 (a few samples of this study predate the infection). Cell type and time point are not known. CDR3s leave out the opening cysteine and the closing phenylalanine or tryptophan. Fields, in order: D gene, V gene, CDR3 protein. A D gene is named only where the DNA matches it firmly.

>.|TRBV5-1
ASSTKGVSYEQY
>.|TRBV5-6
ASSLEEVSSYNEQF
>.|TRBV6-1
ASTFVGANNEKLF
>TRBD1|TRBV4-3
ASSPGGITDTQY
>TRBD1|TRBV24-1
ATSDSTGGGWNEQF
>.|TRBV18
ASSQAGGLSTEAF
>.|TRBV9
ASSAGGPGLEQF
>.|TRBV19
ASSQLMGLPRTYGYT
>.|TRBV12-3/TRBV12-4
ASRTNTGELF
>.|TRBV2
ASRGGFLSYNEQF